Below, one T cell receptor (beta chain) is given with its context. Its antigen is still unknown. This specimen comes from a study of T cell responses to AZD1222 COVID-19 vaccine. The study's findings and limits: Of the AZD1222 recipients, only five to seven were seropositive at baseline. A mostly white British donor set with more females was recruited, and clonal diversity was possibly underestimated. The breadth and depth of Spike-specific TCRs increased once two AZD1222 doses had been given. It was only after the peak T cell response that any repertoires were sampled.

Produced via immunoSEQ multiplex PCR; TCRdb's table is partial and in-frame only. The sample lists approximately 150,000 clones; about nine tenths were seen once. This CDR3 has 16 residues. The V segment lost 5 bases and the J segment 2 bases; nucleotides outside the gene matches: 9. Germline CDR1 reads MDHEN; CDR2 reads SYDVKM. This TCR was sampled from an adult who received the AZD1222 COVID-19 vaccine. Sample: peripheral blood, taken 28 days after the second AZD1222 dose. This rearrangement joins TRBV28 to TRBJ1-3; 7 bases map to TRBD1. The CDR3 loop reads CASSLLRGGTGNTIYF. The DNA for the CDR3 is TGTGCCAGCAGTCTTCTCAGGGGGGGGACTGGAAACACCATATATTTT.